These T cell receptor beta chains were read from a single sample in a study of T cells after posttransplantation cyclophosphamide. Here immunoSEQ multiplex PCR was the method, and the copy in TCRdb shows in-frame clones only, minus some. The sample yields 9,500 to 15,000 clones, without any singletons. The sample consisted of PBMCs. The receptors stem from a woman between 40 and 50 years old in good health, CMV-negative, and a related stem cell transplant donor. The CDR3 runs from the conserved cysteine through the conserved F or W. The order of the fields is clone size, J gene, D gene, V gene, CDR3 DNA, CDR3 protein. The D gene is left open where the match is weak. The size of a clone is reported for some rows only, either as once, few or many, or as a class for expanded clones.

many TRBJ1-5 TRBD1 TRBV6-1 TGTGCCAGCAGTGAATCGGGACAGGAGAATCAGCCCCAGCATTTT CASSESGQENQPQHF
medium-sized TRBJ1-1 . TRBV6-1 TGTGCCAGCAATCGGGGAAACACTGAAGCTTTCTTT CASNRGNTEAFF
many TRBJ1-2 TRBD1 TRBV11-2 TGTGCCAGCAGAGGACAGGGGGCAGGGCGCTATGGCTACACCTTC CASRGQGAGRYGYTF
many TRBJ2-7 TRBD2 TRBV5-6 TGTGCCAGCAGCTGGACTAGCGGGACGGGCGAGCAGTACTTC CASSWTSGTGEQYF
. TRBJ2-3 TRBD1 TRBV6-2/TRBV6-3 TGTGCCAGCGGCCGTGGGACAGGGGCAGATACGCAGTATTTT CASGRGTGADTQYF
many TRBJ2-3 TRBD1 TRBV18 TGTGCCAGCTCATTCGGACAGGGTTGGGCAGATACGCAGTATTTT CASSFGQGWADTQYF
many TRBJ2-1 . TRBV7-3 TGTGCCAGCAGCTTATTGGGTAGGGGTAGGAGGGTGGGGCAGTTCTTC CASSLLGRGRRVGQFF
many TRBJ1-5 TRBD1 TRBV24-1 TGTGCCACCAGTGGGGGCGGGACAGGGGGCTTTTTGGATCAGCCCCAGCATTTT CATSGGGTGGFLDQPQHF
many TRBJ2-1 TRBD2 TRBV6-2/TRBV6-3 TGTGCCAGCAGTGGAGGACTAGCGGGGTTAGAGCAGTTCTTC CASSGGLAGLEQFF
many TRBJ2-1 TRBD1 TRBV28 TGTGCCAGCAGTTCTCCTTCTCCGACCGGGACAGGGGGGTACAATGAGCAGTTCTTC CASSSPSPTGTGGYNEQFF
. TRBJ2-5 TRBD1 TRBV28 TGTGCCAGCAGTCCGCGGACAGGGCTTTACGAGACCCAGTACTTC CASSPRTGLYETQYF
many TRBJ2-3 TRBD2 TRBV6-1 TGTGCCAGCAGTGAAAGGGCTAGTGGGGGACTAGCAGGAGGAAGCACAGATACGCAGTATTTT CASSERASGGLAGGSTDTQYF
. TRBJ2-3 TRBD2 TRBV28 TGTGCCAGCAGTTCAGCCGGGACTAGCGGGGGGCCCCTTGATACGCAGTATTTT CASSSAGTSGGPLDTQYF
many TRBJ2-2 TRBD2 TRBV11-2 TGTGCCAGCAGCTTTACTAGCGGCACCGGGGAGCTGTTTTTT CASSFTSGTGELFF
. TRBJ2-3 . TRBV28 TGTGCCAGCAGTTCAACGGGGTCCCACAGAGGAGGAGATACGCAGTATTTT CASSSTGSHRGGDTQYF
many TRBJ2-3 TRBD2 TRBV7-9 TGTGCCAGCAGCTCCCCCGGACTAGCGGGGAGAGGTACGCAGTATTTT CASSSPGLAGRGTQYF
many TRBJ1-3 . TRBV28 TGTGCCAGCAGTTCCTACTCTGGAAACACCATATATTTT CASSSYSGNTIYF
many TRBJ2-3 TRBD2 TRBV27 TGTGCCAGCAGTTTATATAGCGGGAGGGCCTTAGATACGCAGTATTTT CASSLYSGRALDTQYF
many TRBJ1-4 . TRBV18 TGTGCCAGCTCGAGATCCACCCCGGGGGGTACTAATGAAAAACTGTTTTTT CASSRSTPGGTNEKLFF
many TRBJ2-1 TRBD2 TRBV11-2 TGTGCCAGCAGCTTATTTCTAGCGGGGTTCACCTACAATGAGCAGTTCTTC CASSLFLAGFTYNEQFF
many TRBJ2-1 . TRBV6-2/TRBV6-3 TGTGCCAGCAGTTATCGGCAGGGCAATGAGCAGTTCTTC CASSYRQGNEQFF
many TRBJ2-1 TRBD2 TRBV6-2/TRBV6-3 TGTGCCAGCAGGTCGACTAGCGGGAGTGGGGGGCTCTTC CASRSTSGSGGLF
many TRBJ1-1 . TRBV27 TGTGCCAGCAGTATCCGGGGCGGGGTGGGGAACACTGAAGCTTTCTTT CASSIRGGVGNTEAFF
many TRBJ2-7 . TRBV12-3/TRBV12-4 TGTGCCAGCGGGACATTCATCCACGAGCAGTACTTC CASGTFIHEQYF
many TRBJ1-1 . TRBV5-8 TGTGCCAGCAGTTACCAGGGGACCCCTGAAGCTTTCTTT CASSYQGTPEAFF
many TRBJ1-2 . TRBV12-3/TRBV12-4 TGTGCCAGCAGTTTGGAGGGGGTGTACTATGGCTACACCTTC CASSLEGVYYGYTF
many TRBJ1-4 TRBD1 TRBV4-3 TGCGCCAGCAGCCAAGACGATCACAGGGGCCGTCTGGAGGAAAAACTGTTTTTT CASSQDDHRGRLEEKLFF
many TRBJ2-7 TRBD1 TRBV6-1 TGTGCCAGCAGTGGGGCACGAGTGGGACAGGGCGTCTACGAGCAGTACTTC CASSGARVGQGVYEQYF
many TRBJ2-2 TRBD1 TRBV5-4 TGTGCCGCCTCCGGACAGGGTGCGGGCACCGGGGAGCTGTTTTTT CAASGQGAGTGELFF
many TRBJ1-2 . TRBV19 TGTGCCAGTAGTATAGAGTTCGACGGCCTAGGTACTAACTATGGCTACACCTTC CASSIEFDGLGTNYGYTF
many TRBJ2-5 TRBD2 TRBV4-1 TGCGCCAGCAGCAACCAGGGAGGGCCGATAGGAGAGACCCAGTACTTC CASSNQGGPIGETQYF
many TRBJ1-3 TRBD1 TRBV5-1 TGCGCCAGTGATTTTACCCGGGACAGGGAAGGGAGAGCCTGGGACACCATATATTTT CASDFTRDREGRAWDTIYF
many TRBJ1-3 . TRBV18 TGTGCCAGCTCACCAAGGTTAAGAGACACCATATATTTT CASSPRLRDTIYF